This T cell receptor beta chain was documented in a study of radiotherapy plus CTLA-4 blockade in lung cancer. Details on this clone: The target antigen is unknown.

General study points: Peripheral blood showed expansion of tumor-derived TCR clones after radiotherapy and ipilimumab.

Germline values: CDR1 MNHEY, CDR2 SMNVEV (reference sequence). The CDR3 is 16 residues long. Trimming removed 6 bases from V and 2 bases from J; junction bases left unmatched: 5. The data were produced by immunoSEQ multiplex PCR, yet TCRdb's version contains in-frame clones alone and is incomplete. The table includes about 48,000 clones, 75% to 90% detected once. J is TRBJ2-6 and V is TRBV27, with 9 bases matching TRBD2. This clonotype was sampled from a human donor with non-small cell lung cancer that progressed on radiotherapy plus ipilimumab. Some clones in this sample may be carry-over from other donors' samples. Sequences were derived from peripheral blood, sampled from a patient treated with radiotherapy plus ipilimumab. The CDR3 DNA follows: TGTGCCAGCAGGCGTAGCGGGAGTGCTGGGGCCAACGTCCTGACTTTC. Protein: CASRRSGSAGANVLTF.